This T cell receptor beta chain was captured by sequencing in a study of cytotoxic CD8 clonotypes in ibrutinib-treated CLL. Study-level results: Clonality correlated strongly with circulating CD8+ T cells and exceeded age-matched healthy donors at baseline. Patients with sustained remission and those progressing were sampled at differing times. Increased clonality at ibrutinib response gave way to a return toward baseline at progression.

Trimming at V came to 7 bases and at J to 9 bases, leaving 12 bases not matched to a gene. The germline CDR1 and CDR2 sequences are LNHDA and SQIVND (reference sequence). This CDR3 spans 14 amino acids. For this clone: Its antigen is not known.

The method was immunoSEQ multiplex PCR; TCRdb's version includes in-frame clones alone and lacks a portion of them. The sample records tens of thousands of clones, around 75% being singletons. The receptor was isolated from a human donor with chronic lymphocytic leukemia. The material was PBMCs, obtained after 12 months of ibrutinib treatment. The chain recombines TRBV19 with TRBJ2-1; 7 nucleotides line up with TRBD1. The CDR3 coding sequence is TGTGCCAGTACCAGGGACAGCTCGGCGCCTGAGCAGTTCTTC. Translating gives CASTRDSSAPEQFF.